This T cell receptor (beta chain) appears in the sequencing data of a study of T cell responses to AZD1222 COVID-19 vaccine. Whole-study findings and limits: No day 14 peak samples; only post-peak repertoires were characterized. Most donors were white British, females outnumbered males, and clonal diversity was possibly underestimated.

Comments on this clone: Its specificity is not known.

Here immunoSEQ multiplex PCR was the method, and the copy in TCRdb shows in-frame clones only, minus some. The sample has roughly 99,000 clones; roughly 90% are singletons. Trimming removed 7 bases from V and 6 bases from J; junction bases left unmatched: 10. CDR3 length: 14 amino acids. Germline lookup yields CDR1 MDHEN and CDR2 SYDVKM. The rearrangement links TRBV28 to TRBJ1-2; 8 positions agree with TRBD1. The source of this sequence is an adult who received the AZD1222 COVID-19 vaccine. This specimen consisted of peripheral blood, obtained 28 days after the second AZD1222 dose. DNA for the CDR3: TGTGCCAGCAAACTATTCGGGACAGGAAATGGCTACACCTTC. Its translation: CASKLFGTGNGYTF.